The present entry profiles one TCR beta chain with its context. Its antigen is unidentified. This specimen belongs to a study of blood T cells in healthy people across ages. Germline CDR1 is SGHTA and CDR2 is FQGNSA. This CDR3 comprises 20 residues. Trimming removed 4 bases at V and 0 bases at J, with 25 bases between. Through a sample-barcoded 5' primer and a J-beta primer mix, a second PCR was run for roughly 6 to 11 cycles. MiXCR, applied by TCRdb to the 5' RACE reads, yields one record per CDR3 protein. This sample has about 1.4 million distinct CDR3 sequences; roughly 59% occur once, and the top ten carry over 6.5%. Study-level points and caveats: Older age went with lower TCR beta diversity per million T cells, in a roughly linear way. Comparison with aged donors showed that long-lived donors had more naive CD4+ cells and higher diversity. Leaving the PBMCs unsorted stopped any conclusive comparison of naive versus antigen-experienced cells.

They isolated at least 6.5 million PBMCs from each sample. The chain carries TRBV7-2 and TRBJ2-4; TRBD2 might be the D (6 bases). This sequence was found in a man younger than 35 in good health. The sequenced material came from blood. This CDR3 is CASSSKGTLRGGIAKNIQYF. In DNA, the CDR3 is TGTGCCAGCAGCTCCAAAGGGACTCTCCGTGGGGGGATAGCCAAAAACATTCAGTACTTC.